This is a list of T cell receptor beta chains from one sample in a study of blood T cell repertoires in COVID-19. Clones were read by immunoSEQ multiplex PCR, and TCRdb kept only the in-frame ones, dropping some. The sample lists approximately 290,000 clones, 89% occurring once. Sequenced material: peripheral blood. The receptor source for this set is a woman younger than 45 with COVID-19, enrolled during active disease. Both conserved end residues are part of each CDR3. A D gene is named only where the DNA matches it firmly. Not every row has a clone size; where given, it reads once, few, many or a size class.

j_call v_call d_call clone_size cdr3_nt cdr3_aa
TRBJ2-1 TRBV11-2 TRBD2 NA TGTGCCAGCAGCTTAGATTGGGGCGGGGGATACAATGAGCAGTTCTTC CASSLDWGGGYNEQFF
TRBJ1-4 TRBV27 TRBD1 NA TGTGCCAGCAGCGGCCCGGGACAGGGGAATGAAAAACTGTTTTTT CASSGPGQGNEKLFF
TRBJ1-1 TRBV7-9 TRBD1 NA TGTGCCAGCAGCTCAGGGACAGTCGAAGCTTTCTTT CASSSGTVEAFF
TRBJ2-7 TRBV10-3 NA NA TGTGCCATCAGTGAGGCCCCGAGGGAAACATACGAGCAGTACTTC CAISEAPRETYEQYF
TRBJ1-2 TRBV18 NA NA TGTGCCAGCTCCGAGGGCCTCTCATATGGCTACACCTTC CASSEGLSYGYTF
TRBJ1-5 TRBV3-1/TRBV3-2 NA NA TGTGCCAGCAGCCTCACGCGGGAGTCGTCCCAGCATTTT CASSLTRESSQHF
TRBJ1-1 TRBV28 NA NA TGTGCCAGCAGTCTTCCCCAGGGTGGCACTGAAGCTTTCTTT CASSLPQGGTEAFF
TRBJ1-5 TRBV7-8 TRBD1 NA TGTGCCAGCAGCGAACAACAGGGGCTTCAGCCCCAGCATTTT CASSEQQGLQPQHF
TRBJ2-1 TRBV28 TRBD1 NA TGTGCCAGCACCCCCCCGGGACAGGGGAGGAATGAGCAGTTCTTC CASTPPGQGRNEQFF
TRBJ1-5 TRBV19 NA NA TGTGCCAGTAGTATTCCAGGGGCAAGTCAGCCCCAGCATTTT CASSIPGASQPQHF
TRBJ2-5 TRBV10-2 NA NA TGCGCCAGCTTCTTGCGGGGTGGGGAGACCCAGTACTTC CASFLRGGETQYF
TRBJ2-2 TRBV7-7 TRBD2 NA TGTGCCAGCAGCCCCGTCCGGCTAGCGGGGGGGGCCGGGGAGCTGTTTTTT CASSPVRLAGGAGELFF
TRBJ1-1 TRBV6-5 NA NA TGTGCCAGCAGTTACGGGAGTCACACTGAAGCTTTCTTT CASSYGSHTEAFF
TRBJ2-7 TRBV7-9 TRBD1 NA TGTGCCAGCAGCCTCTACCAAAACCGGGACAGCCCCTACGAGCAGTACTTC CASSLYQNRDSPYEQYF
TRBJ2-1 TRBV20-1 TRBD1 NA TGCAGTGCTAGTAGGGTCGGGACAGGGGGCTATGATGAGCAGTTCTTC CSASRVGTGGYDEQFF
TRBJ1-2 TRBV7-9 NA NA TGTGCCAGCAGCTTGGGGAGCAGGGGTGATGGCTACACCTTC CASSLGSRGDGYTF
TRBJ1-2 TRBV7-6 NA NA TGTGCCAGCAGCCCTACCGGGGGACCGGACTATGGCTACACCTTC CASSPTGGPDYGYTF
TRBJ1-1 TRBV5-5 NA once TGTGCCAGCAGCTTGGCAGGGTACGCGGCGACTGAAGCTTTCTTT CASSLAGYAATEAFF
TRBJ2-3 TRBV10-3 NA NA TGTGCCATCAGTGAGGGACAGCCATCCACAGATACGCAGTATTTT CAISEGQPSTDTQYF
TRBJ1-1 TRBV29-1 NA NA TGCAGCGTTTTGGGCTGGGCCACTGAAGCTTTCTTT CSVLGWATEAFF
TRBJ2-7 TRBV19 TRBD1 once TGTGCCAGTAGTGCCCGACAGGGGGCTTACGAGCAGTACTTC CASSARQGAYEQYF
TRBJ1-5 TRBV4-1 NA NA TGCGCCAGCAGCCCCCCCGGCAGGGAAGTAGGGCAGCCCCAGCATTTT CASSPPGREVGQPQHF
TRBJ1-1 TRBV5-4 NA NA TGTGCCAGCAGGGCCGGGCGGGACACTGAAGCTTTCTTT CASRAGRDTEAFF
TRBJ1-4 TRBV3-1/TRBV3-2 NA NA TGTGCCAGCAGCCAAGGATGGGGGCGCGTGTTTAATGGTAATGAAAAACTGTTTTTT CASSQGWGRVFNGNEKLFF
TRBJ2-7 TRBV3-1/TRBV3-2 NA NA TGTGCCAGCAGCCAAGACAGGCCAGGAAGGACTTGGTTCTACGAGCAGTACTTC CASSQDRPGRTWFYEQYF
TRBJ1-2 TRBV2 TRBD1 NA TGTGCCAGCAGTCCGGGACAGATTTACTATGGCTACACCTTC CASSPGQIYYGYTF
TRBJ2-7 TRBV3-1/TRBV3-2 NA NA TGTGCCAGCAGCCTCCTACCACAGGGTGGAAAGATGTACGAGCAGTACTTC CASSLLPQGGKMYEQYF
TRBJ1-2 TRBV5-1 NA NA TGCGCCAGCAGCGACAGCTCAAAAACGACCGGAGGCTACACCTTC CASSDSSKTTGGYTF
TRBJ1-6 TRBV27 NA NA TGTGCCAGCAGTTTAACCGCAGGCCCATATTCACCCCTCCACTTT CASSLTAGPYSPLHF
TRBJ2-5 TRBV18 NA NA TGTGCCAGCTCAATGGGGGAGGAAGAGACCCAGTACTTC CASSMGEEETQYF
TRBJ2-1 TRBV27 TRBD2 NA TGTGCCAGCAGTTTTAGCGGGGCTGAGCAGTTCTTC CASSFSGAEQFF
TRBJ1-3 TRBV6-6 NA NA TGTGCCAGCAGTCCCGGAGTGGACACCATATATTTT CASSPGVDTIYF
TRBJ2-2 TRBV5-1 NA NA TGCGCCAGCAGCTTGGGAGGGCAGGAGCTGTTTTTT CASSLGGQELFF
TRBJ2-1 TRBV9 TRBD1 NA TGTGCCAGCAGCGTGACGTCCGGGACAGGGGACCTCTACAATGAGCAGTTCTTC CASSVTSGTGDLYNEQFF
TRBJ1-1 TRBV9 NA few TGTGCCAGCAGCGTAGACGGAGTGAACACTGAAGCTTTCTTT CASSVDGVNTEAFF
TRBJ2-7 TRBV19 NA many TGTGCCAGTCAAATCGAGGCGGGGTTTTCCTACGAGCAGTACTTC CASQIEAGFSYEQYF
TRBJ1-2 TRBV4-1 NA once TGCGCCAGCAGCCAAGTAGACAGAAACTATGGCTACACCTTC CASSQVDRNYGYTF
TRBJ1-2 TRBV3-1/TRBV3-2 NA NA TGTGCCAGCAGCCGGGAATACCGGCGGGGACTAGGCTATGGCTACACCTTC CASSREYRRGLGYGYTF
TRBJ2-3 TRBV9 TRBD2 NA TGTGCCAGCAGCGTTAGCAGCGGGGGACTCACAGATACGCAGTATTTT CASSVSSGGLTDTQYF
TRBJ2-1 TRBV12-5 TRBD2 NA TGTGCTAGTAGCCTACGGGGGGTTTACAATGAGCAGTTCTTC CASSLRGVYNEQFF
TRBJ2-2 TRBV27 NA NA TGTGCCAGCAGTCCGCTGCTAGCGGGGGAGCTGTTTTTT CASSPLLAGELFF
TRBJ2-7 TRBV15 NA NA TGTGCCACCAGCCCCCTACGGGACACCTACGAGCAGTACTTC CATSPLRDTYEQYF
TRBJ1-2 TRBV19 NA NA TGTGCCAGTGGGCTGGGGCCAGCTAACTATGGCTACACCTTC CASGLGPANYGYTF
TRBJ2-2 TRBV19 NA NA TGTGCCAGTAACAAACAGGACACGAACACCGGGGAGCTGTTTTTT CASNKQDTNTGELFF
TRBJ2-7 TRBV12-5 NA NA TGTGCTAGTGGCCCGGCGGGACGTTCCTACGAGCAGTACTTC CASGPAGRSYEQYF
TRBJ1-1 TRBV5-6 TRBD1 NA TGTGCCAGCAGCGTGACAGGGCGCAAAGGGAGCACTGAAGCTTTCTTT CASSVTGRKGSTEAFF
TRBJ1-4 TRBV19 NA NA TGTGCCAGTAGTATAGGGCAGACAACTAATGAAAAACTGTTTTTT CASSIGQTTNEKLFF
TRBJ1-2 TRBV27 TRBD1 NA TGTGCCAGCAGTTGGTCGGACAGGGGTGGCTACACCTTC CASSWSDRGGYTF
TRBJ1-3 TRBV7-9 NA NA TGTGCCAGCAGTTCTACTGGAAACACCATATATTTT CASSSTGNTIYF
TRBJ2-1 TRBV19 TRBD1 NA TGTGCCAGCCGGGACAGGCCGTACAATGAGCAGTTCTTC CASRDRPYNEQFF
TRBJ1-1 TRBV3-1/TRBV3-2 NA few TGTGCCAGCAGCCAAGGGAGCCCAGCGGAAGCTTTCTTT CASSQGSPAEAFF
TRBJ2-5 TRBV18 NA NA TGTGCCAGCTCACCCGGGACATATCAAGAGACCCAGTACTTC CASSPGTYQETQYF